This TCR beta chain stems from a study of cytomegalovirus exposure and HLA in healthy donors. PCR employed 60 Vbeta and 13 Jbeta primers. Repertoires were generated with immunoSEQ multiplex PCR, while TCRdb's copy carries only in-frame clones and drops some. The sample lists about 120,000 clones, more than 60% seen once, with approximately 2.5% in the top ten. CDR3 length: 14 residues. Germline V gives CDR1 LNHNV, CDR2 YYDKDF (reference sequence). J lost 4 bases, V lost 3 bases, and 3 bases had no gene match. This clone has a single count. The chain has TRBV15 and TRBJ1-5; 7 bases are shared with TRBD1. Sequencing used PBMCs. The clonotype comes from a female donor in good health and CMV-seronegative. The CDR3 protein is CATSRSRGNQPQHF. In DNA form, the CDR3 reads TGTGCCACCAGCAGGAGCAGGGGGAATCAGCCCCAGCATTTT.